Following are 9 T cell receptor beta chains from one sample sequenced in a study of human T cells and chemical hapten exposure. Stated time point: healthy volunteer bleed at 2 weeks. From whole blood left unfractionated, total RNA was extracted. TCRdb reprocessed the RACE reads with MiXCR, giving one entry per CDR3 protein. The sample consists of 45,000 or so distinct CDR3 sequences, 3.5% to 4.5% of them appearing once. Source material: whole blood. The source is a human donor in good health. Some clones in this sample may be carry-over from other donors' samples.

This clonotype was detected many times. This chain uses TRBV10-1 with TRBJ2-3; 7 bases are shared with TRBD2. Germline V lookup: CDR1 WNHNN, CDR2 SYGVQD (reference sequence). The V gene end was trimmed by 8 bases and the J gene end by 8 bases; junction bases not matched to a gene: 7. CDR3 length: 12 residues. CDR3 region: CASAGEGGTQYF. The CDR3, as DNA: TGCGCCAGCGCGGGAGAGGGAGGTACGCAGTATTTT.

The chain joins TRBV4-1 to TRBJ2-6, with D perhaps assigned TRBD1 or TRBD2 (5 bases each). Germline CDR1 MGHRA, CDR2 YSYEKL. This CDR3 has 19 amino acids. V shed 1 base and J shed 0 bases, with 16 bases lying between them. Here the CDR3 reads CASSQVPAGAGSGANVLTF. In DNA, the CDR3 is TGCGCCAGCAGCCAAGTCCCCGCCGGGGCGGGCTCTGGGGCCAACGTCCTGACTTTC.

This clonotype was seen just once. Since a much larger clone is just one base distant, this may be a read error. This chain joins TRBV28 and TRBJ1-1; no clear D. CDR1 MDHEN and CDR2 SYDVKM come from the germline V gene. V gave up 3 bases and J gave up 0 bases, with 8 bases separating them. The CDR3 length is 14 residues. DNA of the CDR3: TGTGCCAGCAGTTTGTGTAGGGTGAACACTGAAGCTTTCTTT. Amino acid sequence: CASSLCRVNTEAFF.

This clonotype occurred many times. The chain recombines TRBV18 with TRBJ2-3, with 10 bases aligning to TRBD2. This CDR3 has 17 amino acids. V shed 2 bases and J 4 bases; nucleotides not matched to a gene: 9. Germline loops: CDR1 KGHSH, CDR2 LQKENI. The DNA for the CDR3 is TGTGCCAGCTCACCAGAACTAGCGGGAAATCGCGCAGATACGCAGTATTTT. Amino acids: CASSPELAGNRADTQYF.

This clonotype was seen many times. The chain joins TRBV5-1 to TRBJ1-1; D uncertain. The CDR3 covers 15 residues. V lost 0 bases and J 4 bases, leaving 13 bases between the germline ends. CDR1 is SGHRS and CDR2 is YFSETQ in the germline V gene. CDR3 loop: CASSLDGSLSTEAFF. The DNA for the CDR3 is TGCGCCAGCAGCTTGGATGGGAGCCTCTCCACTGAAGCTTTCTTT.

This clonotype showed up many times. V usage is TRBV27 and J usage is TRBJ2-3, with unresolved D. Germline V gene lookup returns CDR1 MNHEY and CDR2 SMNVEV (reference sequence). The CDR3 is 13 residues long. Trimming took 6 bases from V and 1 from J, leaving 8 bases between them. CDR3 region: CASRLSRTDTQYF. CDR3 bases: TGTGCCAGCAGGCTATCCCGCACAGATACGCAGTATTTT.

In this sample, this clonotype turned up many times. The chain joins TRBV28 to TRBJ2-5, with 11 nucleotides matching TRBD1. Germline lookup yields CDR1 MDHEN and CDR2 SYDVKM. V trimming: 4 bases; J trimming: 5 bases; junction bases outside the gene matches: 6. The CDR3 totals 15 residues. The CDR3, as DNA: TGTGCCAGCAGTTCAGGGACAGGGGGTTTGGAGACCCAGTACTTC. Translated, it gives CASSSGTGGLETQYF.

This clonotype was observed at least ten times. The rearrangement joins TRBV6-5 to TRBJ1-4; tentatively, D is TRBD1 (5 bases). V was shortened by 5 bases and J by 5 bases, with 9 bases between the two germline ends. The CDR3 extends over 13 amino acids. CDR1 and CDR2 (germline): MNHEY, SVGAGI. CDR3 DNA: TGTGCCAGCAGTCGCGCAGGGAATGAAAAACTGTTTTTT. This encodes CASSRAGNEKLFF.

This sequence joins TRBV7-6 and TRBJ2-1; maybe TRBD2 (5 bases). The CDR3 covers 15 residues. The germline CDR1 and CDR2 sequences are SGHVS and FNYEAQ. Deletions cut 5 bases from V and 2 bases from J, with 13 bases between. Here the CDR3 reads CASSPGRVAYNEQFF. Here the CDR3 DNA reads TGTGCCAGCAGCCCCGGGCGGGTTGCCTACAATGAGCAGTTCTTC.